This record concerns one T cell receptor beta chain sequence. Its target is not known. This sample was included in a study of cytomegalovirus exposure and HLA in healthy donors. Study summary: The Caucasian-associated ancestry cluster contained 81% of the approximately 430 genotyped donors.

Germline loops: CDR1 SGHDT, CDR2 YYEEEE. V lost 3 bases and J lost 5; bases outside the gene matches: 8. This CDR3 spans 15 amino acids. Each donor's status was that of a healthy bone marrow donor. Findings of the study overall: Some V segments (TRBV6-2 and TRBV6-3 among them) were excluded as indistinguishable. The study labeled around 160 TCR beta chains cytomegalovirus-associated.

It was with 60 Vbeta and 13 Jbeta primers that the PCR ran. Profiled with immunoSEQ multiplex PCR; TCRdb holds only in-frame clones, not every one. Here the sample spans over 120,000 clones, under 80% being singletons. The chain combines TRBV5-6 with TRBJ2-5; 9 nucleotides match TRBD1. The clonotype was recovered from a man aged 18 to 35 in good health and CMV-seropositive. What was sequenced was PBMCs. The CDR3 sequence: CASSSPGQGLETQYF. Written as DNA, the CDR3 is TGTGCCAGCAGCTCTCCGGGACAGGGATTGGAGACCCAGTACTTC.